This is a list of T cell receptor beta chains from one sample in a study of T-cell memory formation after mild COVID-19. TCRdb analysed the 5' RACE reads with MiXCR anew, one entry per CDR3 protein. The data contain 300,000 to 400,000 distinct CDR3 sequences, about a sixth of them singletons. Sample: PBMCs or a T cell subset sorted from them (not recorded which). The receptors come from a man aged 18 to 29 who had mild COVID-19 (a few samples of this study predate the infection). Cell type and time point are not known. CDR3s include the opening cysteine and the closing phenylalanine or tryptophan. Each record gives: V gene, clone size, J gene, D gene, CDR3 DNA, CDR3 protein. A D gene is named only where the DNA matches it firmly. Clone size is stated in some rows and not others, as once, few, many or a class when expanded.

TRBV12-3/TRBV12-4,.,TRBJ1-2,TRBD1,TGTGCCAGCACCCCGGGACAGGGTGACTATGGCTACACCTTC,CASTPGQGDYGYTF
TRBV5-6,.,TRBJ2-3,TRBD2,TGTGCCAGCAGCGAAACTAGCGGGGGGGCCACAGATACGCAGTATTTT,CASSETSGGATDTQYF
TRBV7-2,many,TRBJ2-1,.,TGTGCCAGCAGCTTAGTTCGGGACGAGGTGTTCTTC,CASSLVRDEVFF
TRBV25-1,.,TRBJ2-1,TRBD1,TGTGCCAGCAGTGAAAGGGGGCGCGGTGAGCAGTTCTTC,CASSERGRGEQFF
TRBV10-2,.,TRBJ2-5,.,TGCGCCAGCAGTGAATGGGATAGAGAGACCCATTACTTC,CASSEWDRETHYF
TRBV6-5,.,TRBJ2-7,.,TGTGCCACCCGGAGGACTGCGAGCTCCTACGAGCAGTACTTC,CATRRTASSYEQYF
TRBV4-3,many,TRBJ2-3,TRBD2,TGCGCCAGCAGCCAAGCGCGCGGGACTAGCGGGGGTATCACAGATACGCAGTATTTT,CASSQARGTSGGITDTQYF
TRBV7-6,.,TRBJ2-3,TRBD2,TGTGCCAGCAGAAGGGGAGCGGGGTGGGCGACAGATACGCAGTATTTT,CASRRGAGWATDTQYF
TRBV12-3/TRBV12-4,few,TRBJ1-4,TRBD1,TGTGCCAGCAGCCCCGTCCAGGGGGCGACTAATGAAAAACTGTTTTTT,CASSPVQGATNEKLFF
TRBV5-1,many,TRBJ1-1,.,TGCGCCAGCAGCTTTACGGCAGGGCCGGAGAACACTGAAGCTTTCTTT,CASSFTAGPENTEAFF
TRBV7-3,.,TRBJ2-3,.,TGTGCCAGCAGCTTATATCGAGACGATACGCAGTATTTT,CASSLYRDDTQYF
TRBV7-2,many,TRBJ1-5,TRBD1,TGTGCCAGCAGCTTAGCTGGGGGGGCTGCCAGGGGGAATCAGCCCCAGCATTTT,CASSLAGGAARGNQPQHF
TRBV2,few,TRBJ2-5,.,TGTGCCAGCAGTGGGGGGGTAGGGACCCAGTACTTC,CASSGGVGTQYF
TRBV10-3,.,TRBJ2-2,.,TGTGCCATCAGTGAGTCGATACACCTCACCGGGGAGCTGTTTTTT,CAISESIHLTGELFF